This T cell receptor (beta chain) came from a study of T cells in Graves' hyperthyroidism and ophthalmopathy (dated by TCRdb to between 2017 and 2020). The study in broad terms: Peripheral blood samples were taken at the time of initial diagnosis, prior to any treatment. TCR V-J signatures able to tell the groups apart were searched for in a discovery cohort of 100 patients, of whom fewer than 45 had Graves' ophthalmopathy and roughly 58 had stable Graves' hyperthyroidism. An independent validation cohort of under 20 hyperthyroidism patients and roughly 16 patients who later progressed to ophthalmopathy tested prospective prediction of ophthalmopathy. For training and testing, the 100 patients in the discovery cohort were randomly divided in a 7:3 ratio. Thyroid tissue and blood T-cell repertoires from six or seven Graves' hyperthyroidism patients were also compared in the study. Following sampling, methimazole starting at 30 mg daily was given to hyperthyroidism patients, and high-dose intravenous methylprednisolone was given to ophthalmopathy patients. The paper describes TCR Vbeta CDR3 sequencing of 135 peripheral blood samples, made up of 43 ophthalmopathy patients, approximately 76 hyperthyroidism patients and 17 progressor patients.

Ophthalmopathy patients had moderately to severely active disease, Clinical Activity Score of at least 3, NOSPECS grade of at least 4, and duration under 3 months. Exclusion was applied to patients with uncontrolled infections, other autoimmune diseases, pregnancy or lactation. Diagnoses were established on the basis of clinical symptoms, serum thyroxine and TRAb, thyroid ultrasound, and orbital computed tomography. PBMCs were isolated from 10 ml of fresh peripheral blood by Ficoll-Paque density gradient centrifugation. Trizol reagent was used to extract total RNA, and RNA quality was then checked on an Agilent 2100 Bioanalyzer. Amplification of TCR beta CDR3 regions was carried out from RNA transcripts. A first-round RT-PCR of the TCR CDR3 used the HTBI primer set with the Qiagen OneStep RT-PCR kit. A second multiplex PCR round built the libraries, followed by size selection and purification. The libraries were sequenced on an Illumina HiSeq2000 using paired-end 100 bp reads. As for the authors' bioinformatics: SOAPnuke was used to process the raw data, with reads discarded if the reads contained adapters or uncalled bases, had a mean Phred below 15, or lacked an exact constant-primer or identifier match. COPE v1.2.5 was used to merge the high-quality paired reads, and each unique nucleotide sequence was defined as a clonotype. Clonotypes were aligned to IMGT TRBV, TRBD and TRBJ reference segments using MiTCR v1.1. The analysis was restricted to V-J combinations with a frequency above 0.0001, which together covered approximately 99% of the repertoires. A TCS score was defined as the ratio between F50 (clonal expansion) and ExV (chaos), using BLOSUM62-based TCRdist between CDR3 peptides within each V-J. Welch's t-statistics and random forest reduced fewer than 550 V-J features to fewer than 15, which were used in a naive Bayes classifier (R e1071). TCRdb took the public reads, trimmed them with fastp at Q25, ran MiXCR for clone calling and kept in-frame beta chains. Rows are unified per CDR3 protein, each entry keeping the most common DNA and genes. The V and J calls shown here were made by TCRdb, not taken from the authors' results. Present in this sample are fewer than 500,000 distinct CDR3 sequences, over 12% of which were seen just once. Of the sample, roughly 13% falls within the top ten clones.

The CDR3 goes from the cysteine to the phenylalanine over 15 residues. Only CDR3 DNA remains: 45 bases, in frame from the first base. V and J lose 1 base and 2 bases, and a span of 14 bases separates them. For CDR1 and CDR2, the germline V gene lists SQVTM and ANQGSEA. This clonotype turned up a few times. Its antigen is not yet known. Within one base of it there is no much larger clone, and no base qualities were kept. Beyond this particular receptor, the publication reports: During validation, the model predicted progression to ophthalmopathy a median of approximately 7 months ahead of onset, with around 71% sensitivity and 72% to 85% specificity. Ophthalmopathy was separated from stable hyperthyroidism by a 13 V-J signature model, with about 86% sensitivity and about 81% specificity obtained in cross-validation and 80%/75% obtained in testing. Sample size was not statistically predetermined, and blinding of investigators to group allocation was not performed. Most expanded thyroid clonotypes (frequency above 0.001) were also detected in blood, a finding suggesting that blood repertoires may reflect thyroid immune responses.

This sequence uses TRBV29-1 and TRBJ2-5; a tentative D match to TRBD2 spans 6 bases. The sequenced sample was blood. The clonotype originates from a man younger than 35 with Graves' ophthalmopathy. The CDR3 here reads CSVEGGTEMQETQYF. Here is the DNA: TGCAGCGTTGAAGGGGGGACTGAAATGCAAGAGACCCAGTACTTC.